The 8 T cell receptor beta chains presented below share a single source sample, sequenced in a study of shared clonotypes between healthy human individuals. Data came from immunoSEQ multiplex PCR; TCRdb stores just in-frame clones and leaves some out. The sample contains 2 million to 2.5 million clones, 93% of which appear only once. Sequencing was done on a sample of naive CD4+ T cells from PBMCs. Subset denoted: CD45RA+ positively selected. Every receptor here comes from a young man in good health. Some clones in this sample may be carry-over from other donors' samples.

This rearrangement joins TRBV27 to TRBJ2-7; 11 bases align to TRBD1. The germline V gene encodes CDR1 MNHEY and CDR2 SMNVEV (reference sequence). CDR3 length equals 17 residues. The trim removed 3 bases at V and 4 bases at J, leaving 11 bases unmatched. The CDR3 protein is CASSFGLMGTGGYEQYF. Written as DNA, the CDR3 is TGTGCCAGCAGTTTTGGGTTGATGGGGACAGGGGGATACGAGCAGTACTTC.

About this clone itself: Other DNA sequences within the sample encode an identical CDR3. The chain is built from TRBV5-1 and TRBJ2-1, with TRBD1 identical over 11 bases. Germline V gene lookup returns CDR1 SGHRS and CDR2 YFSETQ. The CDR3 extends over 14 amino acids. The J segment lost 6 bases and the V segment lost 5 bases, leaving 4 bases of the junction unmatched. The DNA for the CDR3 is TGCGCCAGCAGAACCGGGACAGGGGGCAATGAGCAGTTCTTC. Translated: CASRTGTGGNEQFF.

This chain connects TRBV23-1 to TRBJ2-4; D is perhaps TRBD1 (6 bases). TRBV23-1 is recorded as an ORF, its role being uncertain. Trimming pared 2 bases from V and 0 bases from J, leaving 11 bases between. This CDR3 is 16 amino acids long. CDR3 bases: TGCGCCAGCAGTCAACTGGACAGCCTAGCCAAAAACATTCAGTACTTC. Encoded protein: CASSQLDSLAKNIQYF.

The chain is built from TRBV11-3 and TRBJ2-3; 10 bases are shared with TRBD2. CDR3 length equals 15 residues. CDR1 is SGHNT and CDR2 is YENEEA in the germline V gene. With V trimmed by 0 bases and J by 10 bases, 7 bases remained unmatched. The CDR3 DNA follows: TGTGCCAGCAGCTTAGATCGGGCTAGCGGGAGTGCGCAGTATTTT. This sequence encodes CASSLDRASGSAQYF.

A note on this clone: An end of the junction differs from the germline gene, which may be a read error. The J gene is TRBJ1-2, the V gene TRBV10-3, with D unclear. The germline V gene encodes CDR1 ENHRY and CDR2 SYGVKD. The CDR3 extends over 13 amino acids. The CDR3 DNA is TGTGCCATCAGTGACCCCGCGGGTGGTGGCAACACCTTC. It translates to CAISDPAGGGNTF.

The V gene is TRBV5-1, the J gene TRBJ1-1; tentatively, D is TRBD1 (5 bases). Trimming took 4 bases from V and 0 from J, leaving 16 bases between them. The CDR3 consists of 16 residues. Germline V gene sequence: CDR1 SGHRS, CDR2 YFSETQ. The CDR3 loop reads CASSTGRDLMNTEAFF. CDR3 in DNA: TGCGCCAGCAGCACCGGTCGGGACCTCATGAACACTGAAGCTTTCTTT.

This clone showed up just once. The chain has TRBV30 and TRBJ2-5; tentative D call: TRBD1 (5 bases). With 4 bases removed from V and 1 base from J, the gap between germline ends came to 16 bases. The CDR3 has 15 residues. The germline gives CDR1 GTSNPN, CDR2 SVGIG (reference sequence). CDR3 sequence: CAWTPPGKPQETQYF. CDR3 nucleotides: TGTGCCTGGACCCCCCCAGGGAAACCCCAAGAGACCCAGTACTTC.

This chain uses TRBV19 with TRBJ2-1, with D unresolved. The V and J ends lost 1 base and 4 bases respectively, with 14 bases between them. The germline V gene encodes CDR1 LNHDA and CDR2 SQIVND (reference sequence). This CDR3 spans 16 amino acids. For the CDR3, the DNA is TGTGCCAGTAGTATAGCTAGTCCCTCGATTTACAATGAGCAGTTCTTC. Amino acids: CASSIASPSIYNEQFF.